The T cell receptor beta chain described here comes from a study of CD8+ T cells in alopecia areata. Study-wide background: For the treated group, dosing was oral tofacitinib at 5 to 10 mg twice daily. Using the percentage of affected scalp area, treated patients' severity was scored.

V lost 5 bases and J lost 6, with 21 bases in between. The CDR3 length is 16 residues. Germline assignment: CDR1 MDHEN and CDR2 SYDVKM. General study results and limits: It was observed that many expanded lesional clones persisted in scalp and blood during tofacitinib.

In the case of this clone: No antigen is known for it.

After isolation, RNA underwent reverse transcription to generate cDNA as the sequencing template. Repertoires were generated with immunoSEQ multiplex PCR, while TCRdb's copy carries only in-frame clones and drops some. The table includes fewer than 350,000 clones, 55% to 75% detected once. Noted treatment: oral pan-JAK inhibitor, 5-10 mg twice daily. This sequence originates from a human donor with alopecia areata. The rearrangement uses TRBV28 and TRBJ2-3; possibly TRBD2 for D (5 bases). Material: CD4+ T cells sorted from blood, obtained at week 24, from a patient treated with tofacitinib. The CDR3: CASSPPGPTGWDTQYF. The CDR3 bases are TGTGCCAGCAGTCCACCCGGGCCCACGGGGTGGGATACGCAGTATTTT.